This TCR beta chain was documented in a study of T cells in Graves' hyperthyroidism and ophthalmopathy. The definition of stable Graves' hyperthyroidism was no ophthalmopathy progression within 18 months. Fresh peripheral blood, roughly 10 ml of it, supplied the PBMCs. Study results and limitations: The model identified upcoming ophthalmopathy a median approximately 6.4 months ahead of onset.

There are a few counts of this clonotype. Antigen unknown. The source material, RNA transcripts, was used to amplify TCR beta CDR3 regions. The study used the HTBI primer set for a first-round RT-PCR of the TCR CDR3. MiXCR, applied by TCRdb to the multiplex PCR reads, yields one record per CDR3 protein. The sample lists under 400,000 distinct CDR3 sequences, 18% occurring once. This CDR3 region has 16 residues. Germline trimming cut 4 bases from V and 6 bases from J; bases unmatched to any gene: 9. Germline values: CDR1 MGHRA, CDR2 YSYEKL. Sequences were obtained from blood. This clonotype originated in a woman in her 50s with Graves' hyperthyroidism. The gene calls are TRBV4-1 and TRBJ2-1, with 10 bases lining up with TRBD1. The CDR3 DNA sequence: TGCGCCAGCAGCCTTCCCGGGGGACAGGGGATCAATGAGCAGTTCTTC. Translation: CASSLPGGQGINEQFF.